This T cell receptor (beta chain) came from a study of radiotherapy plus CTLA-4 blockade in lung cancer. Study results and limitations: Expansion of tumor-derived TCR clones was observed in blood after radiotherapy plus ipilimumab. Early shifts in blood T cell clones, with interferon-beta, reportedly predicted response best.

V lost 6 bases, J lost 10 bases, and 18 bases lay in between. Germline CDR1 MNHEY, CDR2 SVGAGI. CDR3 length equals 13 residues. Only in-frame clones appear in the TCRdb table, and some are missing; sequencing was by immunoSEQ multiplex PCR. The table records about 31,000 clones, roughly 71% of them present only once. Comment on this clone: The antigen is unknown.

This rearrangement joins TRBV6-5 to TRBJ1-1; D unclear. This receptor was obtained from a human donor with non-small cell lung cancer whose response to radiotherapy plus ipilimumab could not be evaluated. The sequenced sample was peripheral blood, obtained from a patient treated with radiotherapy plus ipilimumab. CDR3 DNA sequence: TGTGCCAGCAGGATTCTAGACGGGGAGGGAGCTTTCTTT. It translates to CASRILDGEGAFF.